This TCR beta chain was recorded in a study of long-term antiretroviral therapy in people with HIV. V lost 4 bases to trimming and J lost 10 bases, with 11 bases between them. The CDR3 runs 13 residues. Germline V lookup: CDR1 MNHEY, CDR2 SVGAGI. Assay version v3.0 of immunoSEQ was used, and it was run at survey level. The table came from immunoSEQ multiplex PCR; TCRdb's copy has only in-frame clones and leaves some out. The sample has tens of thousands of clones, under 80% seen once; the top ten hold about 11%. This clone was recorded a few times. This chain links TRBV6-5 with TRBJ1-6; D remains ambiguous. This receptor was identified in a woman in her thirties or forties with HIV. Sequencing used unsorted PBMCs, obtained 1.1 years before starting antiretroviral therapy. CDR3 region: CASSSQNLSPLHF. CDR3 sequence (DNA): TGTGCCAGCAGTTCGCAAAACTTGTCACCCCTCCACTTT.